A selection of T cell receptor beta chains follows, all from one sample in a study of blood T cell repertoires in COVID-19. Some clones are missing from TCRdb's copy, which holds only in-frame ones; the method was immunoSEQ multiplex PCR. Of over 130,000 clones in the sample, approximately 85% were seen once. What was sequenced was PBMCs or T cells enriched from blood (not recorded which). The receptors shown here come from a woman in her fifties or sixties with acute COVID-19. CDR3s include the opening cysteine and the closing phenylalanine or tryptophan. The D gene is left open where the match is weak. Clone size, where shown, is once, few, many, or a class for clones that have expanded.

J | V | D | size | CDR3 | DNA
TRBJ2-7 | TRBV7-2 | TRBD1 | few | CASSFGQGPFHEQYF | TGTGCCAGCAGCTTTGGACAGGGGCCATTCCACGAGCAGTACTTC
TRBJ1-6 | TRBV5-1 | . | . | CASSGRGSAGNSPLHF | TGCGCCAGCAGCGGAAGGGGTTCTGCGGGAAATTCACCCCTCCACTTT
TRBJ2-2 | TRBV13 | . | . | CASDRGSGELFF | TGTGCCAGCGATCGGGGTTCCGGGGAGCTGTTTTTT
TRBJ2-1 | TRBV11-3 | TRBD2 | once | CASSWTSGNNEQFF | TGTGCCAGCAGTTGGACTAGCGGAAACAATGAGCAGTTCTTC
TRBJ1-1 | TRBV12-3/TRBV12-4 | . | . | CASSLGPGTEAFF | TGTGCCAGCAGTCTAGGTCCGGGGACTGAAGCTTTCTTT
TRBJ2-2 | TRBV7-3 | . | . | CASSLTASGLEELFF | TGTGCCAGCAGCTTAACCGCCTCAGGGCTAGAGGAGCTGTTTTTT
TRBJ1-2 | TRBV7-2 | TRBD1 | . | CASSSDPRDSYLNYGYTF | TGTGCCAGCAGCTCGGACCCTCGGGACAGTTACTTGAACTATGGCTACACCTTC
TRBJ1-1 | TRBV10-3 | . | . | CAISDTGIPDTEAFF | TGTGCCATCAGTGACACAGGGATTCCGGACACTGAAGCTTTCTTT
TRBJ2-2 | TRBV4-1 | TRBD1 | . | CASSQGQGAPSGELFF | TGCGCCAGCAGCCAAGGACAGGGGGCGCCGAGCGGGGAGCTGTTTTTT
TRBJ2-5 | TRBV7-2 | TRBD2 | . | CATGGGPEETQYF | TGTGCGACCGGGGGAGGGCCGGAGGAGACCCAGTACTTC
TRBJ2-5 | TRBV30 | TRBD1 | . | CAWSPTGGAQETQYF | TGTGCCTGGAGCCCTACAGGGGGCGCCCAAGAGACCCAGTACTTC
TRBJ1-5 | TRBV19 | . | . | CASSALTGTQKPQHF | TGTGCCAGTAGCGCGCTCACCGGGACACAGAAGCCCCAGCATTTT
TRBJ1-5 | TRBV3-1/TRBV3-2 | . | . | CASSQDSQPQHF | TGTGCCAGCAGCCAAGATAGCCAGCCCCAGCATTTT
TRBJ2-3 | TRBV5-1 | TRBD2 | . | CASSLAATSGSTSTDTQYF | TGCGCCAGCAGCTTGGCGGCGACTAGCGGAAGTACTAGCACAGATACGCAGTATTTT
TRBJ1-2 | TRBV6-5 | . | . | CASSSSRDYGYTF | TGTGCCAGCAGTTCGTCCAGGGATTATGGCTACACCTTC
TRBJ1-4 | TRBV28 | TRBD1 | once | CASLEWTGRKKLFF | TGTGCCAGCCTCGAATGGACAGGGAGAAAAAAACTGTTTTTT
TRBJ2-3 | TRBV18 | TRBD1 | few | CASSPVAGTGGSSSTDTQYF | TGTGCCAGCTCACCAGTGGCCGGGACAGGGGGCAGTTCAAGTACAGATACGCAGTATTTT
TRBJ1-2 | TRBV29-1 | . | . | CSVHSSGGGYTF | TGCAGCGTACACTCTTCCGGGGGTGGCTACACCTTC
TRBJ1-1 | TRBV27 | . | few | CASSPRSPGLRAFF | TGTGCCAGCAGTCCTCGATCCCCGGGACTCAGAGCTTTCTTT
TRBJ1-4 | TRBV30 | TRBD1 | . | CAWSGQGEKLFF | TGTGCCTGGAGTGGACAGGGGGAAAAACTGTTTTTT
TRBJ1-3 | TRBV19 | . | . | CASRLGHMLSGNTIYF | TGTGCCAGTAGACTGGGACATATGCTCTCTGGAAACACCATATATTTT
TRBJ2-3 | TRBV5-5 | TRBD1 | . | CASSLVGQTADTQYF | TGTGCCAGCAGCTTGGTGGGACAGACTGCAGATACGCAGTATTTT